The 15 T cell receptor beta chains listed next were all sequenced from one sample in a study of technical replicates of blood from a few donors. Here immunoSEQ multiplex PCR was the method, and the copy in TCRdb shows in-frame clones only, minus some. The sample records about 75,000 clones, approximately 96% being singletons. The sequenced sample consisted of T cells isolated from PBMCs. These receptors were taken from a human donor in good health.

The chain carries TRBV10-1 and TRBJ1-3, with D possibly being TRBD1 (6 bases). Germline CDR1 WNHNN, CDR2 SYGVQD (reference sequence). The CDR3 is 13 amino acids. V was trimmed by 4 bases and J by 2 bases, leaving 6 bases between them. As DNA, the CDR3 is TGCGCCAGCAGTGGACAGGCTGGAAACACCATATATTTT. It encodes CASSGQAGNTIYF.

The chain couples TRBV13 to TRBJ1-1; the D gene is possibly TRBD1 (6 bases). The CDR3 contains 13 residues. Germline CDR1 PRHDT, CDR2 FYEKMQ (reference sequence). Trimming shortened V by 5 bases and J by 3 bases, and 10 bases separated the two germline ends. CDR3 in amino acids: CASSEQGYTEAFF. CDR3 DNA sequence: TGTGCCAGCAGCGAACAGGGATACACTGAAGCTTTCTTT.

V gene TRBV6-6 combines with J gene TRBJ1-4; D is undetermined. The CDR3 consists of 13 residues. The V gene lost 0 bases and the J gene lost 7 bases, with 6 bases spanning the gap. Germline values: CDR1 MNHNY, CDR2 SVGAGI (reference sequence). In DNA, the CDR3 is TGTGCCAGCAGTTACTCGAGAGGTGAAAAACTGTTTTTT. Amino acids: CASSYSRGEKLFF.

This clone appeared once. This rearrangement joins TRBV5-1 to TRBJ1-1; a possible D gene is TRBD1 (6 bases). With 7 bases removed from V and 0 bases from J, the gap between germline ends came to 10 bases. This CDR3 is 13 amino acids long. Germline CDR1 reads SGHRS; CDR2 reads YFSETQ. The CDR3 sequence: CASRGGLNTEAFF. CDR3 nucleotide sequence: TGCGCCAGCCGGGGGGGGCTGAACACTGAAGCTTTCTTT.

The gene calls are TRBV2 and TRBJ1-2; perhaps TRBD1 as D (5 bases). The V gene's germline CDR1 is SNHLY and CDR2 FYNNEI. V was shortened by 6 bases and J by 0 bases, with 8 bases between the two germline ends. The CDR3 loop spans 13 amino acids. CDR3 nucleotides: TGTGCCAGCAGGGTGGGGCCTAACTATGGCTACACCTTC. This sequence encodes CASRVGPNYGYTF.

This clone has just one count. The chain couples TRBV7-8 to TRBJ2-7; tentatively, D is TRBD1 (5 bases). V gave up 1 base and J gave up 5 bases, with 12 bases separating them. This CDR3 has 14 residues. The germline CDR1 and CDR2 sequences are SGHVS and FQNEAQ. The CDR3 DNA reads as TGTGCCAGCAGCTTAGAACCAGGGTTCGACGAGCAGTACTTC. It codes for CASSLEPGFDEQYF.

The rearrangement joins TRBV6-5 to TRBJ1-1; TRBD1 aligns across 10 bases. The CDR3 covers 14 residues. Per germline, CDR1 MNHEY and CDR2 SVGAGI. With V trimmed by 11 bases and J by 4 bases, 10 bases remained unmatched. CDR3 sequence (DNA): TGTGCCGTATCCCGGACAGGGGGGCCCACTGAAGCTTTCTTT. It specifies CAVSRTGGPTEAFF.

The gene calls are TRBV6-5 and TRBJ1-1; D unresolved. The germline V gene encodes CDR1 MNHEY and CDR2 SVGAGI. The ends were cut back, 1 base at V and 2 bases at J, with 8 bases in the middle. The CDR3 has 14 amino acids. CDR3 sequence reads: CASSYYGENTEAFF. Written as DNA, the CDR3 is TGTGCCAGCAGTTACTACGGGGAAAACACTGAAGCTTTCTTT.

V is TRBV18 and J is TRBJ2-7; maybe TRBD2 (5 bases). Trimming removed 4 bases from V and 1 base from J, with 14 bases in between. Germline-derived CDR1 and CDR2 are KGHSH and LQKENI. The CDR3 runs to 15 residues. The CDR3 reads CASSRLDWTSYEQYF. The CDR3 nucleotides read TGTGCCAGCTCACGCCTAGACTGGACTTCCTACGAGCAGTACTTC.

The rearrangement joins TRBV9 to TRBJ2-3; 10 bases line up with TRBD1. The V segment lost 3 bases and the J segment 5 bases; nucleotides outside the gene matches: 9. CDR3 size: 16 residues. The germline gives CDR1 SGDLS, CDR2 YYNGEE. In DNA form, the CDR3 reads TGTGCCAGCAGCGCCCGGACAGGGGGTGAAGTAGATACGCAGTATTTT. The encoded protein is CASSARTGGEVDTQYF.

The chain links TRBV19 to TRBJ2-7, with 7 bases matching TRBD2. The CDR3 runs to 15 residues. V dropped 6 bases and J dropped 0; count of bases not matched to a gene: 8. The germline CDR1 and CDR2 sequences are LNHDA and SQIVND (reference sequence). Written as DNA, the CDR3 is TGTGCCAGTAGCGTTTACGGCGGGAGCTCCTACGAGCAGTACTTC. As protein: CASSVYGGSSYEQYF. Using reference TRBV19 and TRBJ2-7 for the parts outside the CDR3, the full variable domain is DGGITQSPKYLFRKEGQNVTLSCEQNLNHDAMYWYRQDPGQGLRLIYYSQIVNDFQKGDIAEGYSVSREKKESFPLTVTSAQKNPTAFYLCASSVYGGSSYEQYFGPGTRLTVT.

Comment on this clone: An end of the junction does not agree with germline; a read error may underlie this. The chain links TRBV7-7 to TRBJ1-3, with D uncertain. Germline V CDR1 and CDR2: SSHAT, FNYEAQ (reference sequence). The CDR3 covers 15 residues. The CDR3 DNA is TGTGCTAGCAGCCCCGGCCGGGGTTCTGGAAACACCATATATTTT. It yields the protein CASSPGRGSGNTIYF. The complete variable domain, with remaining parts taken from reference TRBV7-7 and TRBJ1-3, reads GAGVSQSPRYKVTKRGQDVTLRCDPISSHATLYWYQQALGQGPEFLTYFNYEAQPDKSGLPSDRFSAERPEGSISTLTIQRTEQRDSAMYRCASSPGRGSGNTIYFGEGSWLTVV.

The gene calls are TRBV5-6 and TRBJ1-5; D is ambiguous. V was cut by 1 base and J by 4 bases, with 12 bases left in between. The CDR3 length is 15 residues. Germline values: CDR1 SGHDT, CDR2 YYEEEE. CDR3 in DNA: TGTGCCAGCAGCTTGTTCAACGGGGTTAATCAGCCCCAGCATTTT. Amino acids: CASSLFNGVNQPQHF.

In DNA form, the CDR3 reads TGCGCCAGCAGCAAAAGACAGGGGGCCCAAGAGACCCAGTACTTC. The encoded protein is CASSKRQGAQETQYF. The rearrangement joins TRBV5-1 to TRBJ2-5; 10 bases agree with TRBD1. Germline V gene lookup returns CDR1 SGHRS and CDR2 YFSETQ. The V segment lost 4 bases and the J segment 1 base; nucleotides outside the gene matches: 4. The length of the CDR3 is 15 residues.

The chain links TRBV11-3 to TRBJ2-7; D unresolved. V lost 3 bases, J lost 0 bases, and 9 bases lay in between. Germline V CDR1 and CDR2: SGHNT, YENEEA. This CDR3 is built from 14 residues. In DNA form, the CDR3 reads TGTGCCAGCAGCTTTCTCGGGTCCTCCTACGAGCAGTACTTC. Amino acid sequence: CASSFLGSSYEQYF.